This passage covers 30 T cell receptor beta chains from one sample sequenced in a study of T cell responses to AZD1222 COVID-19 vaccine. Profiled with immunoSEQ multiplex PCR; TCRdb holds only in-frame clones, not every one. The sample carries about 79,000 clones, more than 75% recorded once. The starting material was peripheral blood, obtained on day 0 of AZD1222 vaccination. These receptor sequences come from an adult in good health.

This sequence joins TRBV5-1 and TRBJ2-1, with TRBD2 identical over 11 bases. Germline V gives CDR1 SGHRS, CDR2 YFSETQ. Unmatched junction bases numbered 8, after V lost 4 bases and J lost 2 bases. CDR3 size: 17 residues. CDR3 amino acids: CASSPGSSGGAYNEQFF. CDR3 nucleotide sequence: TGCGCCAGCAGCCCCGGGAGTAGCGGGGGGGCCTACAATGAGCAGTTCTTC.

CDR3 in DNA: TGTGCCAGCAGTTACAGAAACATGAACACTGAAGCTTTCTTT. This codes for CASSYRNMNTEAFF. The V gene is TRBV6-5, the J gene TRBJ1-1; D not certain. Per the germline V gene, CDR1 is MNHEY and CDR2 is SVGAGI. The CDR3 contains 14 residues. Trimming removed 2 bases at V and 0 bases at J, with 7 bases between.

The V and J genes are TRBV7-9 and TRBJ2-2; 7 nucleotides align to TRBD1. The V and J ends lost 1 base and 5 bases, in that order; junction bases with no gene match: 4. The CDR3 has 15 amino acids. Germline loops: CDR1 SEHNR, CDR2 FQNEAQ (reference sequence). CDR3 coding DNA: TGTGCCAGCAGCTTAGGACAGGGAGAGACCGGGGAGCTGTTTTTT. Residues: CASSLGQGETGELFF.

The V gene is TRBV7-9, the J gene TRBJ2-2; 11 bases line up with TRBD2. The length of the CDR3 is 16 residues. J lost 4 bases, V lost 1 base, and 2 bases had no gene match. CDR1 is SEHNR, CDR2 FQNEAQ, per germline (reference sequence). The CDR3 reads CASSLELAGGTGELFF. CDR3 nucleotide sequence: TGTGCCAGCAGCTTAGAGCTAGCGGGGGGCACCGGGGAGCTGTTTTTT. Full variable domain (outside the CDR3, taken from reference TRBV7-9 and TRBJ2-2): DTGVSQNPRHKITKRGQNVTFRCDPISEHNRLYWYRQTLGQGPEFLTYFQNEAQLEKSRLLSDRFSAERPKGSFSTLEIQRTEQGDSAMYLCASSLELAGGTGELFFGEGSRLTVL.

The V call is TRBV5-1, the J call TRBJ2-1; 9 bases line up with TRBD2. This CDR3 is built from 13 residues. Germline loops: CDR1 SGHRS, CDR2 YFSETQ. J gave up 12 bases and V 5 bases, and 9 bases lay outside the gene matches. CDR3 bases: TGCGCCAGCAGGTCTAGCGGGGTTATCCGGCAGTTCTTC. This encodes CASRSSGVIRQFF.

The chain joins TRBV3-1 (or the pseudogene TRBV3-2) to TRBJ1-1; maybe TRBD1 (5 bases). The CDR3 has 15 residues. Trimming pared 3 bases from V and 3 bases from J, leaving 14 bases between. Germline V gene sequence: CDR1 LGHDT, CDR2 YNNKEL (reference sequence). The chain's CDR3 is CASSHLGGGDTEAFF. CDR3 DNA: TGTGCCAGCAGCCACTTGGGGGGAGGGGACACTGAAGCTTTCTTT.

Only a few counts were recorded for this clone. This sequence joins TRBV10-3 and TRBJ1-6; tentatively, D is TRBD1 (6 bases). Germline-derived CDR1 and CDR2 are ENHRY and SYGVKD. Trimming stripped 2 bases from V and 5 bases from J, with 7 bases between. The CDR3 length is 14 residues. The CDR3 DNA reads TGTGCCATCAGTGAGACAGGGAATAATTCACCCCTCCACTTT. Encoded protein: CAISETGNNSPLHF.

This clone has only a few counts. The CDR3 DNA follows: TGTGCCAGTAGTATTTATCTTTCGAATCAGCCCCAGCATTTT. Protein: CASSIYLSNQPQHF. The chain uses TRBV19 and TRBJ1-5; unclear D gene. The CDR3 runs 14 residues. From germline, CDR1 is LNHDA and CDR2 SQIVND (reference sequence). The ends were cut back, 3 bases at V and 4 bases at J, with 10 bases in the middle.

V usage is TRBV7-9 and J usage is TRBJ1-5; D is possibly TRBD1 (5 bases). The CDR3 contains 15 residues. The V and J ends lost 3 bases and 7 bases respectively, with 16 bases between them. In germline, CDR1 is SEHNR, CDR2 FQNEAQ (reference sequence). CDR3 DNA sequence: TGTGCCAGCAGCTTTGGTTCATCGGGGGAGCAGCCCCAGCATTTT. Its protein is CASSFGSSGEQPQHF.

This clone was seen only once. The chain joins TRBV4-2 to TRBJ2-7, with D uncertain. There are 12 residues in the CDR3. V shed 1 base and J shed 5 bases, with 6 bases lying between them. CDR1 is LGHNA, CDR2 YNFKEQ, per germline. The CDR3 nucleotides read TGTGCCAGCAGCCAAGTGGGTAACGAGCAGTACTTC. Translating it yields CASSQVGNEQYF.

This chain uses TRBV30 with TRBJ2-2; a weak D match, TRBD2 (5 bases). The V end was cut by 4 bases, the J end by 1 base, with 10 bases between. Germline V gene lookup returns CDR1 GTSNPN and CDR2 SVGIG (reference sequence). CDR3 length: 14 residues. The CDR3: CAWKDYQNTGELFF. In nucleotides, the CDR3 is TGTGCCTGGAAAGACTACCAGAACACCGGGGAGCTGTTTTTT.

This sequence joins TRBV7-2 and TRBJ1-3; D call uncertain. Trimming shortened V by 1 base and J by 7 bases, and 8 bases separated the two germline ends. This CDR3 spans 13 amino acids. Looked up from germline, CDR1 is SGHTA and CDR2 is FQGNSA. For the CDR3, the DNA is TGTGCCAGCAGCTTAGGTGGCTGGAACACCATATATTTT. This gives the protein CASSLGGWNTIYF. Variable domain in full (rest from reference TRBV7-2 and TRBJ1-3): GAGVSQSPSNKVTEKGKDVELRCDPISGHTALYWYRQSLGQGLEFLIYFQGNSAPDKSGLPSDRFSAERTGGSVSTLTIQRTQQEDSAVYLCASSLGGWNTIYFGEGSWLTVV.

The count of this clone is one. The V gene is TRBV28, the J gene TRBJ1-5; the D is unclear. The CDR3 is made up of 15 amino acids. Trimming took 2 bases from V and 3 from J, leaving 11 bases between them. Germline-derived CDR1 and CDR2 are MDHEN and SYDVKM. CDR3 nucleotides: TGTGCCAGCAGTTTAGTAAGGCAGGTCAATCAGCCCCAGCATTTT. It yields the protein CASSLVRQVNQPQHF.

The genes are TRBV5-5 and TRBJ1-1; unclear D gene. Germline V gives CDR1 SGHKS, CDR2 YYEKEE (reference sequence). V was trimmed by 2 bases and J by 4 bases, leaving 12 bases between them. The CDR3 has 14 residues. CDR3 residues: CASSFPWEGTEAFF. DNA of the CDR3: TGTGCCAGCAGCTTCCCGTGGGAAGGCACTGAAGCTTTCTTT.

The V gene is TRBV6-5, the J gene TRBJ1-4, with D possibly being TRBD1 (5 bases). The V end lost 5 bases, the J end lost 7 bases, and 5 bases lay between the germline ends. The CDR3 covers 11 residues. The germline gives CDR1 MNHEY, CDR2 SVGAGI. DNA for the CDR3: TGTGCCAGCAGTAGGGGTGAAAAACTGTTTTTT. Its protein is CASSRGEKLFF.

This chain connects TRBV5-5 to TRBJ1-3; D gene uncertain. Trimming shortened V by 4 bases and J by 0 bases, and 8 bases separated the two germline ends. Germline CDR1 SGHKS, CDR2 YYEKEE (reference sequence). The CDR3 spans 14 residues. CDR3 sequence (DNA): TGTGCCAGCAGCCTGGCAGGCTCTGGAAACACCATATATTTT. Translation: CASSLAGSGNTIYF.

Here the CDR3 reads CASSPQQVGDYGYTF. CDR3 in DNA: TGTGCCAGCTCACCTCAACAGGTGGGGGACTATGGCTACACCTTC. This rearrangement joins TRBV18 to TRBJ1-2; possible D gene TRBD1, 5 bases. Germline CDR1 reads KGHSH; CDR2 reads LQKENI. V was shortened by 3 bases and J by 3 bases, with 14 bases between the two germline ends. This CDR3 region has 15 residues.

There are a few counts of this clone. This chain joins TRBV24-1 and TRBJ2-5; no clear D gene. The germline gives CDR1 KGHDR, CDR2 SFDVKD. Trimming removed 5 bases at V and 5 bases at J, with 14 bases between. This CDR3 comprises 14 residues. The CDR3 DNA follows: TGTGCCACCAGTGGTGAAGGACCCCGGGAGACCCAGTACTTC. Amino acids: CATSGEGPRETQYF.

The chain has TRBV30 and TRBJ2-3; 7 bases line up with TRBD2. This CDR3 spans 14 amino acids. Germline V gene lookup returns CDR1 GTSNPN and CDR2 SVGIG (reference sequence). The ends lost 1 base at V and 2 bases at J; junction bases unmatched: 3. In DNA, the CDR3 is TGTGCCTGGAGTGGACTAGCCACCACAGATACGCAGTATTTT. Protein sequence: CAWSGLATTDTQYF.

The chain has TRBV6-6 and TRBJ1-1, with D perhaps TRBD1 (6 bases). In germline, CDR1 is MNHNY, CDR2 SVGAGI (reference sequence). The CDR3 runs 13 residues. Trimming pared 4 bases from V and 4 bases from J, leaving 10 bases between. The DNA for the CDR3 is TGTGCCAGCAGTTCCCAGGGGAGCACTGAAGCTTTCTTT. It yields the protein CASSSQGSTEAFF.

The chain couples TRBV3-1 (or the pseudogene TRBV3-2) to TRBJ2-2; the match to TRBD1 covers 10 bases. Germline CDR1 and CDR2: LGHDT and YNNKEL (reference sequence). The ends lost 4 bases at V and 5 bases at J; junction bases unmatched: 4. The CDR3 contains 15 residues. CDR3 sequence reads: CASSRQGARTGELFF. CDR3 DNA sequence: TGTGCCAGCAGCCGACAGGGGGCGAGGACCGGGGAGCTGTTTTTT.

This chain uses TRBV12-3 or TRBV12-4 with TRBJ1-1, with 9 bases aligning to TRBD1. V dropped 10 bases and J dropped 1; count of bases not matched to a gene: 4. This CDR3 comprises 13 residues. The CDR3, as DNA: TGTGCCACCAACAGGGGGCGGAACACTGAAGCTTTCTTT. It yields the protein CATNRGRNTEAFF.

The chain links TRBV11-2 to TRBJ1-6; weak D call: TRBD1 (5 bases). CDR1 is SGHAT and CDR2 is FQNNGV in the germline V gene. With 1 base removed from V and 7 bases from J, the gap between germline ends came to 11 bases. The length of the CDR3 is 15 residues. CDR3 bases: TGTGCCAGCAGCTTAGGCAGTTGGGGGAATTCACCCCTCCACTTT. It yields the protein CASSLGSWGNSPLHF.

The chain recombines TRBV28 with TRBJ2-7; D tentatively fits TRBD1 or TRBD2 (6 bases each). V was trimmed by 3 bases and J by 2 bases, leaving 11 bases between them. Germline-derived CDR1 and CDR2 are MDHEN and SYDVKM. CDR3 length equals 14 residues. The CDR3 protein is CASSFVGGPYEQYF. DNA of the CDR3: TGTGCCAGCAGTTTCGTCGGGGGCCCCTACGAGCAGTACTTC.

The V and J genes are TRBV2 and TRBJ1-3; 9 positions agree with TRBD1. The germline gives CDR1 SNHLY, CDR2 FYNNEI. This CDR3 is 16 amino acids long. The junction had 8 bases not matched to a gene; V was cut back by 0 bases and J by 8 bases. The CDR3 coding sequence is TGTGCCAGCAGTGAAGCCACCACAGGGGGCGCAGACACCATATATTTT. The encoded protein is CASSEATTGGADTIYF.

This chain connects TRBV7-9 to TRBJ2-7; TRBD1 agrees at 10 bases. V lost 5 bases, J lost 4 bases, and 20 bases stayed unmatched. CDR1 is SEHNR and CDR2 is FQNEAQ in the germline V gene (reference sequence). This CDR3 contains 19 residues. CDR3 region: CASSRQTYGTGVPQYEQYF. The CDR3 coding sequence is TGTGCCAGCAGCCGACAGACTTATGGGACAGGGGTGCCCCAGTACGAGCAGTACTTC.

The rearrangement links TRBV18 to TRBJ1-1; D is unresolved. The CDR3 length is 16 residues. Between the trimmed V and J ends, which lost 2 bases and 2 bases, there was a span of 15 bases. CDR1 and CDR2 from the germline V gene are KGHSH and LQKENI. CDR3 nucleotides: TGTGCCAGCTCACCAACCCTGGGCACGGATAACACTGAAGCTTTCTTT. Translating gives CASSPTLGTDNTEAFF.

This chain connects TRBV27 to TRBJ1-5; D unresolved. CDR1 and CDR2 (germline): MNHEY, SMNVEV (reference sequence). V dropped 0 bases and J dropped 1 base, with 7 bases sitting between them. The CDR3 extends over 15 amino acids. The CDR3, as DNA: TGTGCCAGCAGTTTATCGTACGGAAGCAATCAGCCCCAGCATTTT. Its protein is CASSLSYGSNQPQHF.

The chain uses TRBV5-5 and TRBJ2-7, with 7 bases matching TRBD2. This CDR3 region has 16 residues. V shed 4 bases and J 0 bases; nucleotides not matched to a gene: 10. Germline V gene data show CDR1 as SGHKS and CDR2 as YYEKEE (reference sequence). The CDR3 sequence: CASSPGSGASSYEQYF. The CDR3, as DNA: TGTGCCAGCAGCCCCGGAAGCGGGGCGAGCTCCTACGAGCAGTACTTC.

The CDR3 protein is CASSQNIQGGRYEQYF. In DNA, the CDR3 is TGCGCCAGCAGCCAGAATATACAGGGCGGCCGCTACGAGCAGTACTTC. This chain links TRBV4-1 with TRBJ2-7; weak D call: TRBD1 (6 bases). Trimming took 3 bases from V and 3 from J, leaving 18 bases between them. Germline loops: CDR1 MGHRA, CDR2 YSYEKL. The length of the CDR3 is 16 residues.